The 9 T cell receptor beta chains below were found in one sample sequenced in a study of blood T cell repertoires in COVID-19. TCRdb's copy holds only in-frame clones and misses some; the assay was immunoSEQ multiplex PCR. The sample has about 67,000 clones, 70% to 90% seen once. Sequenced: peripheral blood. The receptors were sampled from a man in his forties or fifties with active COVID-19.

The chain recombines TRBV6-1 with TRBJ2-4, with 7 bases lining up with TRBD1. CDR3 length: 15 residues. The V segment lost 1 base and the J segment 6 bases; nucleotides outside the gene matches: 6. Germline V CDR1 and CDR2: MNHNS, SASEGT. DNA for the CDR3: TGTGCCAGCAGTGAAGAGGGGGCGCGGATAAACATTCAGTACTTC. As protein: CASSEEGARINIQYF.

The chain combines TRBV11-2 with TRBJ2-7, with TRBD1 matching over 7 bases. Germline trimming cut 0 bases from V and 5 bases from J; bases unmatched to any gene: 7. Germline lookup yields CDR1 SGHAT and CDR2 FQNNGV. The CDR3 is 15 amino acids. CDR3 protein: CASSLDSTGVNEQYF. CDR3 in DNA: TGTGCCAGCAGCTTAGATTCAACAGGGGTTAACGAGCAGTACTTC. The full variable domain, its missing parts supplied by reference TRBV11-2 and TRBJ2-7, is EAGVAQSPRYKIIEKRQSVAFWCNPISGHATLYWYQQILGQGPKLLIQFQNNGVVDDSQLPKDRFSAERLKGVDSTLKIQPAKLEDSAVYLCASSLDSTGVNEQYFGPGTRLTVT.

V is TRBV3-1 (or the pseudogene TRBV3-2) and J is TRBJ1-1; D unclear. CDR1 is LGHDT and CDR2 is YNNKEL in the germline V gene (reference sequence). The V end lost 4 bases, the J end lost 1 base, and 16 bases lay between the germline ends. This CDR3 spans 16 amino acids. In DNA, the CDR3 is TGTGCCAGCAGCCCTGAACTGGCCCGGAGGAACACTGAAGCTTTCTTT. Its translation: CASSPELARRNTEAFF.

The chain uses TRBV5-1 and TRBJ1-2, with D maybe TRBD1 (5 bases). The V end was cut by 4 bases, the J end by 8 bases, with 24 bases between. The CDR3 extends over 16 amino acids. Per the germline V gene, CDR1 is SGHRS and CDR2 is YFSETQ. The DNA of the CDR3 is TGCGCCAGCAGCCCAGAGGCGGCCAGGGCCATGGGGGGCTACACCTTC. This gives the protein CASSPEAARAMGGYTF.

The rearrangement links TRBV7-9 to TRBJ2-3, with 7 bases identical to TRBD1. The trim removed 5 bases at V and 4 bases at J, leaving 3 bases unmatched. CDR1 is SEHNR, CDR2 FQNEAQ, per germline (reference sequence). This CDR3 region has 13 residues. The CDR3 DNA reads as TGTGCCAGCAGCATGACAGGGTCAGATACGCAGTATTTT. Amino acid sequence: CASSMTGSDTQYF.

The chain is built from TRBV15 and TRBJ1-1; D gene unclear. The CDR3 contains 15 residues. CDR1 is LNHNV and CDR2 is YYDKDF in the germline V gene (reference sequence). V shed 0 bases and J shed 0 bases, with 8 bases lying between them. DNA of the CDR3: TGTGCCACCAGCAGAGATGGCCCACTGAACACTGAAGCTTTCTTT. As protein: CATSRDGPLNTEAFF. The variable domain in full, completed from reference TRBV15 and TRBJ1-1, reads DAMVIQNPRYQVTQFGKPVTLSCSQTLNHNVMYWYQQKSSQAPKLLFHYYDKDFNNEADTPDNFQSRRPNTSFCFLDIRSPGLGDTAMYLCATSRDGPLNTEAFFGQGTRLTVV.

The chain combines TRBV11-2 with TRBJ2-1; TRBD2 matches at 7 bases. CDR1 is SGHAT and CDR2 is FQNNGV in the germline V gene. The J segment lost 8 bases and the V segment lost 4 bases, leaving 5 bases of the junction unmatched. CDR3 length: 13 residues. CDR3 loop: CASSSAGGYEQFF. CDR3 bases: TGTGCCAGCAGCTCTGCCGGGGGGTATGAGCAGTTCTTC.

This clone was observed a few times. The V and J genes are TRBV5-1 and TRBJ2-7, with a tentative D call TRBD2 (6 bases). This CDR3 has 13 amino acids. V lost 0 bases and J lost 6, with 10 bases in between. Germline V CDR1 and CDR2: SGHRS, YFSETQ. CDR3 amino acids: CASSLARTTEQYF. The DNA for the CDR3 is TGCGCCAGCAGCTTGGCCAGGACTACCGAGCAGTACTTC.

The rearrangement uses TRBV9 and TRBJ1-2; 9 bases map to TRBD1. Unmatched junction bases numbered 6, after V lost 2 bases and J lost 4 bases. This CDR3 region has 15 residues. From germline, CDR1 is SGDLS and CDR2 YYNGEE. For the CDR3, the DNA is TGTGCCAGCAGCGTCACAGGGGGCGCGGGCTATGGCTACACCTTC. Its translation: CASSVTGGAGYGYTF.